Presented here are 2 T cell receptor beta chains from one specimen sequenced in a study of OX40 agonist ivuxolimab in advanced cancers. The assay was immunoSEQ multiplex PCR, and TCRdb's table has in-frame clones only and misses some. The data hold about 55,000 clones, with nearly 85% observed a single time. The specimen was CD4+ or CD8+ T cells sorted from blood, collected in a trial of the OX40 agonist ivuxolimab. The receptors were sampled from an adult with an advanced solid tumor such as melanoma, head and neck, liver or kidney cancer.

The chain combines TRBV7-9 with TRBJ1-2; 7 nucleotides match TRBD1. Germline V gives CDR1 SEHNR, CDR2 FQNEAQ (reference sequence). CDR3 length equals 13 residues. Trimming cost V 3 bases and J 5 bases; bases outside gene matches: 3. The CDR3 sequence is CASSLGQIYGYTF. The DNA for the CDR3 is TGTGCCAGCAGCTTGGGACAGATTTATGGCTACACCTTC. The full variable domain, rest sourced from reference TRBV7-9 and TRBJ1-2, is DTGVSQNPRHKITKRGQNVTFRCDPISEHNRLYWYRQTLGQGPEFLTYFQNEAQLEKSRLLSDRFSAERPKGSFSTLEIQRTEQGDSAMYLCASSLGQIYGYTFGSGTRLTVV.

The V gene is TRBV7-9, the J gene TRBJ2-7; D tentatively reads TRBD1 or TRBD2 (5 bases each). V lost 6 bases and J 6 bases, leaving 12 bases between the germline ends. Per the germline V gene, CDR1 is SEHNR and CDR2 is FQNEAQ (reference sequence). The CDR3 is made up of 12 amino acids. The CDR3 nucleotides read TGTGCCAGCAGACCTGGGGACCGCGAGCAGTACTTC. It is translated as CASRPGDREQYF.